These 16 T cell receptor beta chains were sequenced from one sample in a study of neoadjuvant anti-PD-1 for oral cavity cancer. Method: immunoSEQ multiplex PCR; TCRdb's copy keeps in-frame clones and lacks some. The sample yields approximately 13,000 clones, about 63% seen once. Specimen: PBMCs, collected before nivolumab (anti-PD-1) treatment. All receptors derive from a person aged 35-79 years with oral cavity squamous cell carcinoma.

This chain joins TRBV11-2 and TRBJ1-3, with D maybe TRBD1 (5 bases). Germline-derived CDR1 and CDR2 are SGHAT and FQNNGV. The ends were cut back, 5 bases at V and 0 bases at J, with 14 bases in the middle. This CDR3 has 16 amino acids. Written as DNA, the CDR3 is TGTGCCAGCAGCCTCTTAGTGGGGGGCTCTGGAAACACCATATATTTT. Translating it yields CASSLLVGGSGNTIYF.

This CDR3 is CASSFGTNQETQYF. The CDR3 nucleotides read TGCGCCAGCAGCTTTGGGACTAACCAAGAGACCCAGTACTTC. The chain combines TRBV5-1 with TRBJ2-5, with 7 bases matching TRBD2. CDR1 is SGHRS, CDR2 YFSETQ, per germline. J gave up 0 bases and V 2 bases, and 1 base lay outside the gene matches. The CDR3 extends over 14 amino acids.

This clone was seen a few times. V gene TRBV29-1 combines with J gene TRBJ1-2; TRBD1 might be the D (5 bases). V was pared by 0 bases and J by 4 bases, with 15 bases between. Germline-derived CDR1 and CDR2 are SQVTM and ANQGSEA. The CDR3 has 15 amino acids. DNA for the CDR3: TGCAGCGTTGAAGATCCGGGACGGAGTTTCTATGGCTACACCTTC. Protein sequence: CSVEDPGRSFYGYTF. The whole variable domain, filled in from reference TRBV29-1 and TRBJ1-2, reads SAVISQKPSRDICQRGTSLTIQCQVDSQVTMMFWYRQQPGQSLTLIATANQGSEATYESGFVIDKFPISRPNLTFSTLTVSNMSPEDSSIYLCSVEDPGRSFYGYTFGSGTRLTVV.

The chain links TRBV11-2 to TRBJ1-3; D is undetermined. The V and J ends lost 8 bases and 3 bases respectively, with 11 bases between them. Germline CDR1 is SGHAT and CDR2 is FQNNGV. CDR3 size: 13 residues. This chain's CDR3 is CASGQGIGNTIYF. The DNA for the CDR3 is TGTGCCAGCGGGCAAGGGATTGGAAACACCATATATTTT.

This clone was seen a few times. The V and J genes are TRBV4-2 and TRBJ2-2, with 7 bases fitting TRBD1. The CDR3 covers 14 residues. Losses at the gene ends were 8 bases for V and 0 bases for J; bases not matched to a gene: 3. The germline CDR1 and CDR2 sequences are LGHNA and YNFKEQ. For the CDR3, the DNA is TGTGCCAGCCGACAGGGACCGAACACCGGGGAGCTGTTTTTT. It encodes CASRQGPNTGELFF.

The CDR3 loop reads CASRGSSGSHEQYF. The CDR3 bases are TGTGCCAGCAGGGGTTCTAGCGGGAGTCACGAGCAGTACTTC. The V and J genes are TRBV6-1 and TRBJ2-5; 10 nucleotides agree with TRBD2. The tail of the sequence fits TRBJ2-7 better, so the J call may be wrong. Germline V gene data show CDR1 as MNHNS and CDR2 as SASEGT. This CDR3 is built from 14 residues.

This chain joins TRBV20-1 and TRBJ1-2, with D unclear. Germline CDR1 is DFQATT and CDR2 is SNEGSKA (reference sequence). The CDR3 totals 10 residues. V was clipped by 1 base and J by 6 bases, with 3 bases between them. CDR3 in amino acids: CSARGDGYTF. DNA of the CDR3: TGCAGTGCTAGAGGGGATGGCTACACCTTC.

V is TRBV19 and J is TRBJ2-2; possible D gene TRBD2, 5 bases. The V end lost 2 bases, the J end lost 5 bases, and 9 bases lay between the germline ends. CDR3 length: 14 amino acids. The germline gives CDR1 LNHDA, CDR2 SQIVND (reference sequence). CDR3 sequence (DNA): TGTGCCAGTAGTATACAGCAGCGGACCGGGGAGCTGTTTTTT. Translation: CASSIQQRTGELFF.

This clone was seen just once. This chain connects TRBV11-2 to TRBJ2-2; 14 bases are shared with TRBD2. This CDR3 has 15 residues. The junction had 0 bases not matched to a gene; V was cut back by 3 bases and J by 6 bases. From germline, CDR1 is SGHAT and CDR2 FQNNGV. CDR3 region: CASSLGLAGAGELFF. In nucleotides, the CDR3 is TGTGCCAGCAGCTTGGGACTAGCGGGAGCCGGGGAGCTGTTTTTT.

This clone occurred a few times. The chain links TRBV6-4 to TRBJ2-1; D is unresolved. V was trimmed by 6 bases and J by 0 bases, leaving 15 bases between them. The CDR3 is 16 residues long. The V gene's germline CDR1 is MRHNA and CDR2 SNTAGT. The CDR3 is CASSYDLQSSYNEQFF. The CDR3 bases are TGTGCCAGCAGCTACGATCTTCAGAGCTCCTACAATGAGCAGTTCTTC.

The V gene is TRBV10-3, the J gene TRBJ1-2; a weak D match, TRBD1 (5 bases). This CDR3 is 15 amino acids long. The V end lost 3 bases, the J end lost 2 bases, and 13 bases lay between the germline ends. Germline CDR1 and CDR2: ENHRY and SYGVKD. CDR3 amino acids: CAISDPGEGNYGYTF. As DNA, the CDR3 is TGTGCCATCAGTGATCCGGGGGAGGGGAACTATGGCTACACCTTC.

The chain uses TRBV18 and TRBJ1-1; D call uncertain. Germline lookup yields CDR1 KGHSH and CDR2 LQKENI. V gave up 6 bases and J gave up 1 base, with 9 bases separating them. The CDR3 totals 13 residues. The CDR3 spells CASSPPSNTEAFF. For the CDR3, the DNA is TGTGCCAGCTCCCCGCCCTCGAACACTGAAGCTTTCTTT. Full variable domain (remainder filled in from reference TRBV18 and TRBJ1-1): NAGVMQNPRHLVRRRGQEARLRCSPMKGHSHVYWYRQLPEEGLKFMVYLQKENIIDESGMPKERFSAEFPKEGPSILRIQQVVRGDSAAYFCASSPPSNTEAFFGQGTRLTVV.

V usage is TRBV4-1 and J usage is TRBJ2-1; D call uncertain. V lost 3 bases to trimming and J lost 1 base, with 13 bases between them. Germline-derived CDR1 and CDR2 are MGHRA and YSYEKL. The CDR3 sequence is 16 residues long. CDR3 DNA: TGCGCCAGCAGCCAGGTTGACTTGATATCCTACAATGAGCAGTTCTTC. Translated: CASSQVDLISYNEQFF.

The chain combines TRBV5-6 with TRBJ1-2; 7 positions match TRBD1. Germline values: CDR1 SGHDT, CDR2 YYEEEE. This CDR3 has 14 amino acids. V shed 1 base, J shed 6 bases, and the junction held 6 bases outside the gene matches. This CDR3 reads CASSLYRGDHGYTF. DNA for the CDR3: TGTGCCAGCAGCTTGTACAGGGGAGATCATGGCTACACCTTC.

V gene TRBV19 combines with J gene TRBJ1-1, with D perhaps TRBD1 (6 bases). Between the trimmed V and J ends, which lost 5 bases and 1 base, there was a span of 14 bases. The CDR3 extends over 15 amino acids. The germline V gene has CDR1 LNHDA and CDR2 SQIVND (reference sequence). The CDR3 sequence: CASSLMGTTNTEAFF. For the CDR3, the DNA is TGTGCCAGTAGTTTAATGGGGACAACGAACACTGAAGCTTTCTTT.

J is TRBJ2-3 and V is TRBV18; 9 bases line up with TRBD1. CDR3 length: 15 residues. From germline, CDR1 is KGHSH and CDR2 LQKENI. J was trimmed by 4 bases and V by 4 bases; bases with no gene match: 6. The CDR3 reads CASSQQGAGADTQYF. The CDR3 DNA reads TGTGCCAGCTCACAACAGGGGGCAGGGGCAGATACGCAGTATTTT.